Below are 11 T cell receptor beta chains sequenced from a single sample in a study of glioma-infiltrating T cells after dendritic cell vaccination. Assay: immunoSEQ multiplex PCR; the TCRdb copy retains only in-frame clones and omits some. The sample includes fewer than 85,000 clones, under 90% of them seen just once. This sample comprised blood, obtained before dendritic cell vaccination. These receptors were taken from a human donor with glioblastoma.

This CDR3 is CAISGDSGSGNTIYF. As DNA, the CDR3 is TGTGCCATCAGTGGGGACAGCGGATCCGGAAACACCATATATTTT. The genes are TRBV10-3 and TRBJ1-3; 7 bases align to TRBD1. The germline CDR1 and CDR2 sequences are ENHRY and SYGVKD. The CDR3 consists of 15 residues. Germline trimming cut 4 bases from V and 4 bases from J; bases unmatched to any gene: 7.

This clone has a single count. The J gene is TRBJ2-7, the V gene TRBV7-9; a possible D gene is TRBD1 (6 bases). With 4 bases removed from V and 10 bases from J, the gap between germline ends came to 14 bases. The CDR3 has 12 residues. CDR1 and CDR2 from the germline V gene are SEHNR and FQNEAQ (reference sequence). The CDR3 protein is CASSSETGPQYF. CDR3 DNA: TGTGCCAGCAGCTCAGAAACAGGGCCCCAGTACTTC.

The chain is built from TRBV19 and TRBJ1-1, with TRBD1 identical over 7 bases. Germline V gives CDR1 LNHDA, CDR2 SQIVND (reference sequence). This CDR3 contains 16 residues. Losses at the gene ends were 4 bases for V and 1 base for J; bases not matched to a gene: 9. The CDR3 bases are TGTGCCAGTAGTAGCGACAGGGTAGAGGGGAACACTGAAGCTTTCTTT. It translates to CASSSDRVEGNTEAFF.

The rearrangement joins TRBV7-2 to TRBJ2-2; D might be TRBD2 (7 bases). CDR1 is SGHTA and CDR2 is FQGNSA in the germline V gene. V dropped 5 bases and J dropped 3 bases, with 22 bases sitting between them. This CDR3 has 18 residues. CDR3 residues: CASSNLGTGGPYTGELFF. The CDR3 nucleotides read TGTGCCAGCAGCAACCTGGGAACGGGGGGCCCGTACACCGGGGAGCTGTTTTTT. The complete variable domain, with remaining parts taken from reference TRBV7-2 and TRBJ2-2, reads GAGVSQSPSNKVTEKGKDVELRCDPISGHTALYWYRQSLGQGLEFLIYFQGNSAPDKSGLPSDRFSAERTGGSVSTLTIQRTQQEDSAVYLCASSNLGTGGPYTGELFFGEGSRLTVL.

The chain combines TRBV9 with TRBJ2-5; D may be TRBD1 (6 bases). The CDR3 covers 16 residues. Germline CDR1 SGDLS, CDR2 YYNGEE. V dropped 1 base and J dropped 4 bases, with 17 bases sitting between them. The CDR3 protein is CASSVSTGSVGETQYF. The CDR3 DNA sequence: TGTGCCAGCAGCGTATCCACAGGGTCCGTCGGAGAGACCCAGTACTTC.

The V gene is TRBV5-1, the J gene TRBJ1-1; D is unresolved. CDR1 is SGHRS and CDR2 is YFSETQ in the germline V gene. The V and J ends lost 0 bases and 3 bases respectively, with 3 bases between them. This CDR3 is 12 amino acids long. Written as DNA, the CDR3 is TGCGCCAGCAGCTTGGCGGACACTGAAGCTTTCTTT. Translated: CASSLADTEAFF.

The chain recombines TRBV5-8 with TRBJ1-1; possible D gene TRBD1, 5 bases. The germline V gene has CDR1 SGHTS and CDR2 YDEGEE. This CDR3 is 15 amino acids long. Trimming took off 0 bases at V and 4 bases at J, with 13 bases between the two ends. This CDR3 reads CASSLDTGILTEAFF. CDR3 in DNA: TGTGCCAGCAGCTTGGATACAGGAATACTCACTGAAGCTTTCTTT.

The CDR3 nucleotides read TGTGCCAGCAGTGAGCGGGGAATCACAGATACGCAGTATTTT. Amino acids: CASSERGITDTQYF. The gene calls are TRBV6-1 and TRBJ2-3; possible D gene TRBD2, 6 bases. The CDR3 covers 14 residues. Germline-derived CDR1 and CDR2 are MNHNS and SASEGT. V was cut by 3 bases and J by 2 bases, with 9 bases left in between.

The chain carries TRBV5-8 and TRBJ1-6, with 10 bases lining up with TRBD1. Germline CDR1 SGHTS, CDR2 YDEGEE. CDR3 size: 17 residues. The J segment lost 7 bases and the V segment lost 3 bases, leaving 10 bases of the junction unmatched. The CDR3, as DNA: TGTGCCAGCAGCTACACCGGGACAGGGGAAGGAAATTCACCCCTCCACTTT. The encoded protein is CASSYTGTGEGNSPLHF.

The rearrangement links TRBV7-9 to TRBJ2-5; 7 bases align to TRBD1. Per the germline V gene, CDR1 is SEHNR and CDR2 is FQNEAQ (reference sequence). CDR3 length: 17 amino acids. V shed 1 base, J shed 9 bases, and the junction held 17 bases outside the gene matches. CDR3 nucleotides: TGTGCCAGCAGCTTAGGGTCCCGGGACAGCCGCCTTATGTCCCAGTACTTC. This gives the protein CASSLGSRDSRLMSQYF.

CDR3 sequence reads: CASSQYELAKNIQYF. CDR3 coding DNA: TGCGCCAGCAGCCAATATGAACTAGCCAAAAACATTCAGTACTTC. This chain connects TRBV4-1 to TRBJ2-4, with D hard to call. Germline V gives CDR1 MGHRA, CDR2 YSYEKL. The CDR3 covers 15 residues. Trimming removed 2 bases from V and 0 bases from J, with 8 bases in between.